This T cell receptor delta chain stems from a study of Vδ1+ human thymocytes. The template was reverse-transcribed extracted RNA. Multiplex PCR used pooled V-gene forward primers and a constant-region reverse primer to amplify CDR3s. TCRdb called clones from the multiplex PCR reads again using CATT. The sample contains about 73,000 delta-chain clones, around 30% of which appear only once. Alphabeta T cells were depleted, then CD3+ Vdelta1+ Vdelta2- thymocytes were FACS-sorted. Between about 98% and 99.6% of sorted thymocytes were Vdelta1+. Comments on this clone: Its antigen remains unidentified. One end of the junction fails to match germline, which may point to a read error.

CDR1 and CDR2 from the germline V gene are TSWWSYY and QGS. The CDR3 loop spans 15 amino acids. Study-level points and caveats: Approximately 20% of thymic delta-chain sequences were Vdelta2, with few Vdelta3, unlike blood Vdelta1+ controls. In the thymus, TRG and TRD repertoires looked highly polyclonal with Gaussian CDR3 lengths. Bulk data may be misread because of unexpected Vdelta2 sequences.

Sequencing was performed on Vdelta1+ gamma-delta thymocytes from the thymus. Subset of the sample: FACS-sorted CD3+ TCRalphabeta- TCRVdelta1+ TCRVdelta2- thymocytes. The rearrangement links TRDV1 to TRDJ1; TRDD3 matches at 7 bases. The source is a boy under three years old who had congenital heart surgery. The CDR3: CALGELGMYTDKLIF. CDR3 in DNA: TGTGCTCTGGGGGAACTGGGGATGTACACCGATAAACTCATCTTT.